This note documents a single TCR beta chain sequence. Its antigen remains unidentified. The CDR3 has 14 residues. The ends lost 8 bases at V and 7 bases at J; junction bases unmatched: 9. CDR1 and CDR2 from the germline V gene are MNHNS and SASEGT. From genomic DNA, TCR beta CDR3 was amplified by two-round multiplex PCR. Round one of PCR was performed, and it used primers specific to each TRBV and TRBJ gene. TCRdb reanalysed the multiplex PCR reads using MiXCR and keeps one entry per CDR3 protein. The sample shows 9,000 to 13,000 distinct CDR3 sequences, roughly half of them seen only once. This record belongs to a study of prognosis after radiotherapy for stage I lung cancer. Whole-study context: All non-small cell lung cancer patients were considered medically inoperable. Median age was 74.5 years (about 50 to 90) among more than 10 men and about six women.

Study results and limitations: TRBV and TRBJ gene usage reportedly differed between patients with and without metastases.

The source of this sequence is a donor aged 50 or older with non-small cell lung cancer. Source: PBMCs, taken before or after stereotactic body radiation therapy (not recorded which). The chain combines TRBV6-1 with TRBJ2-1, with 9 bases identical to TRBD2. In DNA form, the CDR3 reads TGTGCCAGCGAGGTAATAGCGGGAGTTAATGAGCAGTTCTTC. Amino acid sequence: CASEVIAGVNEQFF.